A single sample is the source of the 21 T cell receptor beta chains below, sequenced in a study of identical twins. MiXCR, applied by TCRdb to the 5' RACE reads, yields one record per CDR3 protein. The sample has about 690,000 distinct CDR3 sequences, 21% seen once. This sample was also put to use in a study of T cells expressing NK-cell markers.

Sequences were obtained from PBMCs. These receptors all stem from a woman under 30 in good health.

V and J are TRBV2 and TRBJ2-1, with 7 nucleotides matching TRBD2. The CDR3 is 14 residues long. V shed 8 bases, J shed 7 bases, and the junction held 11 bases outside the gene matches. In germline, CDR1 is SNHLY, CDR2 FYNNEI. CDR3 sequence: CASGWGGSANEQFF. DNA for the CDR3: TGTGCCAGCGGGTGGGGCGGGAGCGCTAATGAGCAGTTCTTC.

Ten or more counts support this clonotype. The chain recombines TRBV10-3 with TRBJ2-5, with D possibly being TRBD1 or TRBD2 (5 bases each). The CDR3 is 13 amino acids. Trimming left V 6 bases short and J 3 bases short, with 11 bases between. The germline gives CDR1 ENHRY, CDR2 SYGVKD. The CDR3 coding sequence is TGTGCCATCAGCACCGGGACGGAAGAGACCCAGTACTTC. Translating gives CAISTGTEETQYF.

The rearrangement joins TRBV6-5 to TRBJ2-2; unclear D gene. Per the germline V gene, CDR1 is MNHEY and CDR2 is SVGAGI. The V and J ends lost 4 bases and 0 bases respectively, with 6 bases between them. The CDR3 covers 14 residues. CDR3 in amino acids: CASSSEANTGELFF. For the CDR3, the DNA is TGTGCCAGCAGTTCCGAAGCGAACACCGGGGAGCTGTTTTTT.

This chain uses TRBV20-1 with TRBJ1-2; maybe TRBD1 (5 bases). The germline CDR1 and CDR2 sequences are DFQATT and SNEGSKA (reference sequence). The CDR3 runs 13 residues. The V gene lost 6 bases and the J gene lost 0 bases, with 11 bases spanning the gap. The CDR3 DNA reads as TGCAGTGCCCGACCAGGGTCTAACTATGGCTACACCTTC. It yields the protein CSARPGSNYGYTF.

This clonotype has only a few counts. This chain joins TRBV5-6 and TRBJ2-5; no reliable D call. Germline assignment: CDR1 SGHDT and CDR2 YYEEEE. This CDR3 region has 13 residues. The V and J ends lost 6 bases and 3 bases respectively, with 12 bases between them. The DNA for the CDR3 is TGTGCCAGCACCAAATCGGTAAAAGAGACCCAGTACTTC. Translating gives CASTKSVKETQYF. Drawing the rest from reference TRBV5-6 and TRBJ2-5, the complete variable domain is DAGVTQSPTHLIKTRGQQVTLRCSPKSGHDTVSWYQQALGQGPQFIFQYYEEEERQRGNFPDRFSGHQFPNYSSELNVNALLLGDSALYLCASTKSVKETQYFGPGTRLLVL.

The chain combines TRBV4-3 with TRBJ1-3, with D hard to call. V shed 4 bases and J shed 8 bases, with 18 bases lying between them. Germline assignment: CDR1 LGHNA and CDR2 YSLEER. The CDR3 covers 15 residues. CDR3 coding DNA: TGCGCCAGCAGCCTAGATAGCGGGGATAAAGACACCATATATTTT. Amino acid sequence: CASSLDSGDKDTIYF.

This clonotype turned up a few times. V gene TRBV6-5 combines with J gene TRBJ2-5, with 7 bases matching TRBD1. V trimming: 5 bases; J trimming: 6 bases; junction bases outside the gene matches: 9. CDR3 length: 14 amino acids. Germline lookup yields CDR1 MNHEY and CDR2 SVGAGI. CDR3 bases: TGTGCCAGCAGTCACGGACAGGCGCGGAAGACCCAGTACTTC. Its translation: CASSHGQARKTQYF.

The rearrangement links TRBV20-1 to TRBJ2-7, with 10 nucleotides matching TRBD2. In germline, CDR1 is DFQATT, CDR2 SNEGSKA (reference sequence). The trim removed 7 bases at V and 6 bases at J, leaving 6 bases unmatched. This CDR3 has 12 residues. CDR3 sequence: CSVSGRKGEQYF. CDR3 nucleotides: TGCAGTGTTAGCGGGAGGAAGGGCGAGCAGTACTTC.

The chain couples TRBV9 to TRBJ2-5; 9 nucleotides agree with TRBD1. From germline, CDR1 is SGDLS and CDR2 YYNGEE. The J segment lost 2 bases and the V segment lost 0 bases, leaving 2 bases of the junction unmatched. This CDR3 is 15 amino acids long. The DNA of the CDR3 is TGTGCCAGCAGCGTAGTGGACAGGGGTCAAGAGACCCAGTACTTC. This gives the protein CASSVVDRGQETQYF.

The chain employs TRBV6-5 and TRBJ2-3; D not resolved. Looked up from germline, CDR1 is MNHEY and CDR2 is SVGAGI. The CDR3 is 16 amino acids. The V gene lost 0 bases and the J gene lost 4 bases, with 14 bases spanning the gap. In DNA form, the CDR3 reads TGTGCCAGCAGTTACTCCACAGTCAGGCAATCAGATACGCAGTATTTT. Translation: CASSYSTVRQSDTQYF.

The chain joins TRBV15 to TRBJ1-1, with 7 positions matching TRBD1. This CDR3 contains 15 residues. V gave up 1 base and J gave up 5 bases; unmatched junction bases: 7. The germline CDR1 and CDR2 sequences are LNHNV and YYDKDF (reference sequence). The CDR3 loop is CATSRASAGGTEAFF. CDR3 DNA: TGTGCCACCAGCAGAGCCAGCGCAGGGGGGACTGAAGCTTTCTTT.

The chain couples TRBV4-2 to TRBJ2-7, with a possible D match to TRBD1 (6 bases). With 2 bases removed from V and 0 bases from J, the gap between germline ends came to 17 bases. The CDR3 spans 17 residues. From germline, CDR1 is LGHNA and CDR2 YNFKEQ. CDR3 DNA sequence: TGTGCCAGCAGCCAAATCAGCGTAACAGGGAACTCCTACGAGCAGTACTTC. Amino acid sequence: CASSQISVTGNSYEQYF.

A note on this clonotype: A junction boundary mismatches the germline segment, possibly from a read error. The rearrangement uses TRBV6-5 and TRBJ2-7; 9 bases fit TRBD1. In germline, CDR1 is MNHEY, CDR2 SVGAGI. This CDR3 is 13 amino acids long. CDR3 DNA sequence: TGTGCTAGCAGTTACAGGGGGCTCAACGAGCAGTACTTC. Its translation is CASSYRGLNEQYF.

This clonotype was recorded at least ten times. This sequence joins TRBV5-1 and TRBJ2-7, with D possibly being TRBD2 (5 bases). Germline V gene sequence: CDR1 SGHRS, CDR2 YFSETQ. Deletions cut 4 bases from V and 3 bases from J, with 14 bases between. The length of the CDR3 is 14 residues. CDR3 protein: CASSLTDGGYEQYF. DNA for the CDR3: TGCGCCAGCAGCCTAACGGACGGAGGCTACGAGCAGTACTTC.

This clonotype was recorded many times. This chain connects TRBV4-2 to TRBJ2-1; D possibly corresponds to TRBD2 (5 bases). CDR3 length equals 16 residues. Trimming pared 0 bases from V and 1 base from J, leaving 10 bases between. Germline V lookup: CDR1 LGHNA, CDR2 YNFKEQ. The CDR3 coding sequence is TGTGCCAGCAGCCAAGAACTAGTTGGGTCCTACAATGAGCAGTTCTTC. Its translation is CASSQELVGSYNEQFF.

This clonotype was counted only a few times. The J gene is TRBJ2-1, the V gene TRBV20-1, with 7 bases lining up with TRBD1. This CDR3 is 15 amino acids long. V shed 6 bases, J shed 1 base, and the junction held 9 bases outside the gene matches. Germline CDR1 is DFQATT and CDR2 is SNEGSKA (reference sequence). The CDR3 bases are TGCAGTGCGCGAAACCCACAGGGGTCCTACAATGAGCAGTTCTTC. Protein product: CSARNPQGSYNEQFF.

This clonotype was seen a few times. The CDR3 sequence: CASSLYLETQYF. In DNA, the CDR3 is TGTGCCAGCAGCTTATACCTAGAGACCCAGTACTTC. This sequence joins TRBV7-2 and TRBJ2-5, with D unclear. CDR1 SGHTA and CDR2 FQGNSA come from the germline V gene. The CDR3 covers 12 residues. Trimming pared 2 bases from V and 4 bases from J, leaving 5 bases between.

The chain links TRBV15 to TRBJ2-1; no clear D. V lost 7 bases and J lost 0, with 13 bases in between. Germline V gene data show CDR1 as LNHNV and CDR2 as YYDKDF (reference sequence). This CDR3 has 15 amino acids. The CDR3, as DNA: TGTGCCACCACGCGACGCATTAGCTCCTACAATGAGCAGTTCTTC. Amino acids: CATTRRISSYNEQFF.

The chain is built from TRBV20-1 and TRBJ2-5, with 8 positions matching TRBD2. V lost 5 bases, J lost 4 bases, and 6 bases stayed unmatched. The germline V gene encodes CDR1 DFQATT and CDR2 SNEGSKA (reference sequence). The length of the CDR3 is 13 residues. DNA for the CDR3: TGCAGTGCTTATCCGGGACTAGGAGAGACCCAGTACTTC. This gives the protein CSAYPGLGETQYF.

This chain connects TRBV10-2 to TRBJ2-7; D call uncertain. The CDR3 runs 14 residues. The germline V gene has CDR1 WSHSY and CDR2 SAAADI. Trimming removed 2 bases from V and 7 bases from J, with 15 bases in between. The CDR3 spells CASSEGRVLREQYF. The CDR3 nucleotides read TGCGCCAGCAGTGAGGGCAGAGTCTTGAGGGAGCAGTACTTC.

In this sample, this clonotype turned up many times. V gene TRBV20-1 combines with J gene TRBJ2-3; D gene ambiguous. The CDR3 contains 11 residues. Germline values: CDR1 DFQATT, CDR2 SNEGSKA (reference sequence). V was trimmed by 6 bases and J by 6 bases, leaving 10 bases between them. The CDR3 DNA reads as TGCAGTGCCCTCCGTACCGATACGCAGTATTTT. Its translation is CSALRTDTQYF.